The 10 T cell receptor beta chains given below trace back to one sample, sequenced in a study of cytomegalovirus exposure and HLA in healthy donors. Use of 60 Vbeta and 13 Jbeta primers characterized the PCR. The assay was immunoSEQ multiplex PCR, and TCRdb's table has in-frame clones only and misses some. This table has 95,000 to 150,000 clones, around 82% appearing once. Sequences were obtained from PBMCs. The receptors were gathered from a female donor in good health and CMV-seronegative.

The rearrangement links TRBV6-1 to TRBJ1-5; D perhaps matches TRBD1 (5 bases). This CDR3 region has 15 residues. Per germline, CDR1 MNHNS and CDR2 SASEGT. Trimming pared 6 bases from V and 2 bases from J, leaving 14 bases between. CDR3 nucleotides: TGTGCCAGCAGACCCGACAGTGGAGGCAATCAGCCCCAGCATTTT. Protein product: CASRPDSGGNQPQHF.

The chain recombines TRBV4-1 with TRBJ2-5; no reliable D call. The last part of the DNA fits TRBJ2-7 better; the J call may be wrong. The CDR3 loop spans 15 amino acids. Looked up from germline, CDR1 is MGHRA and CDR2 is YSYEKL. The CDR3 DNA sequence: TGCGCCAGCAGCCAACCGCCGTTAAGCTCCTACGAGCAGTACTTC. Translated, it gives CASSQPPLSSYEQYF.

This chain connects TRBV7-6 to TRBJ1-2, with TRBD1 identical over 7 bases. Germline CDR1 reads SGHVS; CDR2 reads FNYEAQ. This CDR3 contains 12 residues. CDR3: CAHAGTDYGYTF. The CDR3 nucleotides read TGTGCTCATGCCGGGACAGACTATGGCTACACCTTC.

The chain is built from TRBV27 and TRBJ1-1, with 7 bases aligning to TRBD1. The CDR3 covers 14 residues. Trimming removed 8 bases from V and 0 bases from J; junction bases left unmatched: 6. CDR1 is MNHEY, CDR2 SMNVEV, per germline (reference sequence). This chain's CDR3 is CASGRDRMNTEAFF. In DNA, the CDR3 is TGTGCCAGCGGCCGGGACAGAATGAACACTGAAGCTTTCTTT.

The chain has TRBV7-9 and TRBJ1-2; D uncertain. The CDR3 is made up of 13 amino acids. Per the germline V gene, CDR1 is SEHNR and CDR2 is FQNEAQ (reference sequence). Trimming removed 4 bases at V and 7 bases at J, with 13 bases between. The chain's CDR3 is CASSSDWVTGYTF. DNA of the CDR3: TGTGCCAGCAGCTCCGACTGGGTTACTGGCTACACCTTC.

This rearrangement joins TRBV5-1 to TRBJ2-1; 10 bases are a match to TRBD2. The germline V gene encodes CDR1 SGHRS and CDR2 YFSETQ. CDR3 length: 16 amino acids. With V trimmed by 0 bases and J by 6 bases, 6 bases remained unmatched. For the CDR3, the DNA is TGCGCCAGCAGCTTGGAGCCTAGCGGGAGATCCAATGAGCAGTTCTTC. This sequence encodes CASSLEPSGRSNEQFF.

The CDR3 DNA reads TGTGCCAGGGGGACACAACGGAGGTGGGGGGGTTTGACCCAGCATTTT. Amino acids: CARGTQRRWGGLTQHF. The V and J genes are TRBV28 and TRBJ1-5; possibly TRBD1 for D (6 bases). The CDR3 loop spans 16 amino acids. Trimming shortened V by 9 bases and J by 11 bases, and 29 bases separated the two germline ends. The germline CDR1 and CDR2 sequences are MDHEN and SYDVKM.

The genes are TRBV4-1 and TRBJ2-6; 8 nucleotides align to TRBD1. The V segment lost 7 bases and the J segment 1 base; nucleotides outside the gene matches: 15. CDR1 is MGHRA and CDR2 is YSYEKL in the germline V gene. The CDR3 runs 19 residues. The DNA for the CDR3 is TGCGCCAGCAACCTAGGGCAGGGGGCTCTAGCTTCTGGGGCCAACGTCCTGACTTTC. As protein: CASNLGQGALASGANVLTF.

This clone was found a few times. The rearrangement joins TRBV9 to TRBJ2-2; a weak D match, TRBD1 (6 bases). The CDR3 runs to 15 residues. CDR1 is SGDLS, CDR2 YYNGEE, per germline. The ends were cut back, 2 bases at V and 5 bases at J, with 13 bases in the middle. The CDR3 spells CASSVQARGTGELFF. CDR3 in DNA: TGTGCCAGCAGCGTTCAGGCCAGGGGAACCGGGGAGCTGTTTTTT.

This chain uses TRBV9 with TRBJ2-1; 8 positions match TRBD2. J was trimmed by 8 bases and V by 3 bases; bases with no gene match: 7. The CDR3 contains 14 residues. The germline V gene encodes CDR1 SGDLS and CDR2 YYNGEE. CDR3 loop: CASSAGTRRDEQFF. The DNA for the CDR3 is TGTGCCAGCAGCGCCGGGACTAGACGGGATGAGCAGTTCTTC.